Many counts were recorded for the clone carrying this TCR beta chain. The antigen is not known. TCRdb used MiXCR to reprocess the 5' RACE reads, holding one entry per CDR3 protein. The sample has some 250,000 distinct CDR3 sequences, over 8.5% seen once. Trimming took 6 bases from V and 5 from J; bases not matched to a gene: 8. CDR1 and CDR2 (germline): SQVTM, ANQGSEA. This CDR3 is built from 13 residues. This sample was included in a study of T-cell memory formation after mild COVID-19. About the research overall: Largely, the TCR clusters proved donor specific. Study-level points and caveats: For second-wave clones that peaked at day 37, SARS-CoV-2 specificity went unverified. Chiefly within CM and EM were the contracting CD4+ clones; CD8+ ones were within EMRA.

The V and J genes are TRBV29-1 and TRBJ2-5; TRBD1 matches 8 bases. Sequencing input: PBMCs or a T cell subset sorted from them (not recorded which). The origin of this receptor is a man aged 18 to 30 who had mild COVID-19 (a few samples of this study predate the infection). Cell type and time point are not known. CDR3: CSVDTTGAETQYF. The CDR3 bases are TGCAGCGTCGACACGACAGGGGCGGAGACCCAGTACTTC.